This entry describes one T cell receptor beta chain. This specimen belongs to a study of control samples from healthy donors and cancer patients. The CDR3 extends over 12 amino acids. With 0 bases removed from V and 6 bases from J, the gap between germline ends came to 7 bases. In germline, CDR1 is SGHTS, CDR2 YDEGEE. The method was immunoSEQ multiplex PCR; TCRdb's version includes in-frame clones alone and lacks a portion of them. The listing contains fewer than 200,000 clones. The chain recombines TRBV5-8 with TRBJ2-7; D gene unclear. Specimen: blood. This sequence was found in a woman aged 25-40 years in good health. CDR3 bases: TGTGCCAGCAGCTTGGCGGCAGGCGAGCAGTACTTC. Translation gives CASSLAAGEQYF.